What follows describes a single T cell receptor (beta chain). The data belong to a study of blood T cell repertoires in COVID-19. At the level of the study: Acute and convalescent COVID-19 specimens originated in the United States, Italy and Spain. PBMCs, B-cell-depleted T cells, or T cells provided the cDNA or gDNA that made up the material.

The authors' processing: Estimation of nucleated cell counts relied on the amplification of reference gene primers. TCRdb's table, derived via immunoSEQ multiplex PCR, lists solely in-frame clones and lacks some. The V and J calls and clone size are taken from that table; D and trimming were inferred from the DNA. The data show fewer than 250,000 clones, around four fifths seen once. This CDR3 has 14 amino acids. Germline lookup yields CDR1 MGHRA and CDR2 YSYEKL. Losses at the gene ends were 0 bases for V and 8 bases for J; bases not matched to a gene: 2. The origin of this receptor is a man in his fifties with active or convalescent COVID-19. V gene TRBV4-1 combines with J gene TRBJ1-4, with 8 bases aligning to TRBD1. The specimen sequenced was peripheral blood. In nucleotides, the CDR3 is TGCGCCAGCAGCCAAGAAGGGACAGGAGAAAAACTGTTTTTT. Translating gives CASSQEGTGEKLFF.